This T cell receptor (beta chain) was captured by sequencing in a study of cytomegalovirus exposure and HLA in healthy donors. The CDR3 sequence is 12 residues long. CDR1 SGHVS and CDR2 FQNEAQ come from the germline V gene. A remark on this clone: The antigen remains unidentified. An end of the junction differs from the germline gene, which may be a read error.

Study conclusions and caveats: An observed cluster of highly shared sequence variants was recorded as a likely sequencing artifact. Serostatus for CMV was the only available immune exposure information. When the data were analyzed later, several of the most significant clusters appeared to be linked to common viral pathogens.

Vbeta (60) and Jbeta (13) primers were used in the PCR. TCRdb's table, derived via immunoSEQ multiplex PCR, lists solely in-frame clones and lacks some. The sample carries 95,000 to 130,000 clones, roughly three quarters recorded once. The chain employs TRBV7-8 and TRBJ1-2, with TRBD1 matching 8 bases. This clonotype was sampled from a woman in her late teens or twenties in good health and CMV-seronegative. Input material: PBMCs. CDR3 in amino acids: CASSSMAGQAAF. CDR3 coding DNA: TGTGCCAGCAGCTCCATGGCGGGACAGGCAGCCTTC.